This T cell receptor (beta chain) was profiled in a study of blood T cell repertoires in COVID-19 (dated by TCRdb to about 2020). For the wider study: Samples covering the acute and convalescent phases of COVID-19 were provided by collaborators in the United States, Italy and Spain. The prospective study material was composed of cDNA or gDNA derived from T cells, B-cell-depleted T cells, or PBMCs. Subjects who had been exposed to COVID-19, were actively infected with it, or had recovered from it provided the deeply sampled blood TCRbeta repertoires that made up the dataset. The repertoires were released in a freely available public database meant as a resource for research on the immune response to SARS-CoV-2. The samples were drawn from two sources: the first 160 participants of the ongoing ImmuneRACE study, and over 1,000 subjects contributed by 6 global collaborators. A de-identified subject ID, COVID-19 status, age in years and sex were almost always included in the sample metadata. HLA class I and class II types, where available, came from metadata supplied by the sample provider rather than from assay-based typing. What the study reported, not specific to this receptor: Clinical and demographic metadata were provided uncurated, with the amount varying by source and participant.

CDR1 and CDR2 were assigned from the germline V gene as SGHTA and FQGNSA. Spanning cysteine to phenylalanine, the CDR3 consists of 16 amino acids. Just CDR3 DNA is preserved here, 48 bases in frame from base 1. Trimmed from V: 1 base; trimmed from J: 7 bases; junction bases lacking a gene match: 6. The collaborating institutions used their own protocols to collect whole blood in K2EDTA tubes. Collaborator samples were shipped for TCRbeta analysis as frozen whole blood, isolated PBMCs, or DNA extracted from either sample type. The immunoSEQ Assay, a bias-controlled multiplex PCR, was used to amplify TCRbeta CDR3 regions from genomic DNA. As for the original processing: The number of nucleated cells in each sample was estimated from the amplification of reference gene primers within the assay. Sequence reads were collapsed and filtered to measure the absolute abundance of every unique TCRbeta CDR3 rearrangement. For each sample, productive Simpson clonality was calculated as the square root of Simpson's diversity index across productive rearrangements. Not all clones reach the TCRdb copy of this immuneACCESS table, which keeps in-frame sequences only. Checked studies attribute under half of the gap to unresolved V genes and leave the rest unexplained. That table supplies the V and J calls and clone size; D and trimming were determined from the DNA. The sample records 360,000 or so clones, roughly 89% of which are singletons. The top ten constitute 6.5% to 7% of the sample.

Details on this clone: Its antigen remains unidentified. It has no much larger one-base neighbor in the sample; base qualities were not kept.

The chain employs TRBV7-2 and TRBJ2-1; 11 bases in the junction line up with TRBD1. Sequenced input: peripheral blood. The receptor was isolated from a man between 18 and 35 years old with active or convalescent COVID-19. The sequenced DNA is TGTGCCAGCAGCTTAGAACGGGACAGGGGGAGGAATGAGCAGTTCTTC. Translated, this is CASSLERDRGRNEQFF.